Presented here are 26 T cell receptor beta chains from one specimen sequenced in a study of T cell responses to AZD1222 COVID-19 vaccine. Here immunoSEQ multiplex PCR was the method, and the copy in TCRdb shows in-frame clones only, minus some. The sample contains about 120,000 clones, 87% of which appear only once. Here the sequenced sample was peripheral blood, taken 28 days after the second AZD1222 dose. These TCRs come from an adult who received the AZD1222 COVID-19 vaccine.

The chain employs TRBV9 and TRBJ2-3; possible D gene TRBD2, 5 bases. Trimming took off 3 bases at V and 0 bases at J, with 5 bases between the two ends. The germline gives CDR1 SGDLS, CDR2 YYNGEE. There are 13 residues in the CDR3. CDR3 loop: CASSGTSTDTQYF. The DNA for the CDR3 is TGTGCCAGCAGCGGGACTAGCACAGATACGCAGTATTTT.

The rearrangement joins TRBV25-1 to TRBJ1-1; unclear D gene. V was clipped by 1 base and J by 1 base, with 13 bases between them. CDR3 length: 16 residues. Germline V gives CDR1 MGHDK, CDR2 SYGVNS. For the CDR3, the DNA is TGTGCCAGCAGTGAATTCAGGCCCGGTCGGAACACTGAAGCTTTCTTT. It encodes CASSEFRPGRNTEAFF.

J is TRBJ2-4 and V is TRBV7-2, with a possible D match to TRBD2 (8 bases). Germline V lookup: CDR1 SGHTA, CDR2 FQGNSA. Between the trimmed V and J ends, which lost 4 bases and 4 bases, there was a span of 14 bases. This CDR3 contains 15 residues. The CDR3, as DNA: TGTGCCAGCAGCTCGGGAGGGGGCGGGAAAAACATTCAGTACTTC. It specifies CASSSGGGGKNIQYF.

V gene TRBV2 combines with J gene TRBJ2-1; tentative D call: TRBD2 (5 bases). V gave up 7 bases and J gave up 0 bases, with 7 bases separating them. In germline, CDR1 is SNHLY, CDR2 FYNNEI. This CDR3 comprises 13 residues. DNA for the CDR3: TGTGCCAGCAAGAGGGACTCCTACAATGAGCAGTTCTTC. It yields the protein CASKRDSYNEQFF.

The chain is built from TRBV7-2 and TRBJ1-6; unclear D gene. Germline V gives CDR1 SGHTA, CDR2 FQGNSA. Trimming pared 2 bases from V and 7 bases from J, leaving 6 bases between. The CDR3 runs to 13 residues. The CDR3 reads CASSLWVNSPLHF. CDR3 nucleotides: TGTGCCAGCAGCTTATGGGTCAATTCACCCCTCCACTTT.

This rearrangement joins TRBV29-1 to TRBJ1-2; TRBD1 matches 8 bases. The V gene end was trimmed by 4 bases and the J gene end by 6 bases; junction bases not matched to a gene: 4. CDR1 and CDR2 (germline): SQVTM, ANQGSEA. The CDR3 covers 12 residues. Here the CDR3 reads CSVGTGKDGYTF. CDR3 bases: TGCAGCGTTGGGACAGGGAAGGATGGCTACACCTTC.

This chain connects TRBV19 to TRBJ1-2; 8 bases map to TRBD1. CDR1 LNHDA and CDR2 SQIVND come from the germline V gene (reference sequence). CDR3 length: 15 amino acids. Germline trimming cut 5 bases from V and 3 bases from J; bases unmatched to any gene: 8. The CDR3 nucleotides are TGTGCCAGTAGTCCTCAGGACAGGGAGTACTATGGCTACACCTTC. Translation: CASSPQDREYYGYTF.

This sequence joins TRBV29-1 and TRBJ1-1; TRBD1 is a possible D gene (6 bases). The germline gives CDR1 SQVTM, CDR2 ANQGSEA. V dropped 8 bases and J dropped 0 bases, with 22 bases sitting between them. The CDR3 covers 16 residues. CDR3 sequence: CSPTQGPTPMNTEAFF. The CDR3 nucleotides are TGCAGCCCTACACAGGGTCCAACCCCGATGAACACTGAAGCTTTCTTT.

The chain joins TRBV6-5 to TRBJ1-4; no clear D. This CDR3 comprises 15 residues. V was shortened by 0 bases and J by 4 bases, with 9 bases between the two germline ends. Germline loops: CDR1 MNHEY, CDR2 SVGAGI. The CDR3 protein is CASSYSGRDNEKLFF. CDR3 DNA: TGTGCCAGCAGTTACTCCGGGCGCGATAATGAAAAACTGTTTTTT.

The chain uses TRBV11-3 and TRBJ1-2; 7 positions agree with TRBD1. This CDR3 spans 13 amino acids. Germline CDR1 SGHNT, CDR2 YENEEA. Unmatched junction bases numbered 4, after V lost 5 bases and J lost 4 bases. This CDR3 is CASSVGQSYGYTF. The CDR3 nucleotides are TGTGCCAGCAGCGTGGGACAGTCCTATGGCTACACCTTC.

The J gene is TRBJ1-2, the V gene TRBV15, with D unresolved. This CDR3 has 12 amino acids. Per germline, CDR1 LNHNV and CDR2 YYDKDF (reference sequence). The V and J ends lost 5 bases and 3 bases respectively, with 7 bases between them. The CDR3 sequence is CATSGEYYGYTF. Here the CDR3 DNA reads TGTGCCACCAGCGGGGAATACTATGGCTACACCTTC.

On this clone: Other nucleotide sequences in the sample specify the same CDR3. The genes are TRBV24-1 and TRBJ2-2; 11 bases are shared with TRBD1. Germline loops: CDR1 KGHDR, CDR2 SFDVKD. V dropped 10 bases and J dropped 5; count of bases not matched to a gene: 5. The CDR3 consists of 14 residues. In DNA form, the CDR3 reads TGTGCCACGAGAGGACAGGGGGCAACCGGGGAGCTGTTTTTT. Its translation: CATRGQGATGELFF.

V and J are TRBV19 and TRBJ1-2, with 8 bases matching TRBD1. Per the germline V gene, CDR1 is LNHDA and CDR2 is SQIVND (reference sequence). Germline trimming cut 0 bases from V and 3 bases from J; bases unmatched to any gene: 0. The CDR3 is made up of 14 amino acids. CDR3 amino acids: CASSIEDRDYGYTF. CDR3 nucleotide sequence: TGTGCCAGTAGTATAGAGGACAGGGACTATGGCTACACCTTC.

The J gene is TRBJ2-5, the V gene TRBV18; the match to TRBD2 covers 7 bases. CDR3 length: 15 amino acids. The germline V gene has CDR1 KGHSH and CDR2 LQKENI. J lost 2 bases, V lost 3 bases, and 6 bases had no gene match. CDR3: CASSPRGDLQETQYF. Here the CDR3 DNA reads TGTGCCAGCTCACCCCGGGGGGACCTACAAGAGACCCAGTACTTC.

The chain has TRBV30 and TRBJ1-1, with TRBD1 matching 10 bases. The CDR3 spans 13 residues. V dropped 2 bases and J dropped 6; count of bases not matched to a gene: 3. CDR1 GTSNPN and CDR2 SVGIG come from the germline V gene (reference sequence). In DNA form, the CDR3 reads TGTGCCTGGAGTAGACAGGGGGCGGCTGAAGCTTTCTTT. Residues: CAWSRQGAAEAFF.

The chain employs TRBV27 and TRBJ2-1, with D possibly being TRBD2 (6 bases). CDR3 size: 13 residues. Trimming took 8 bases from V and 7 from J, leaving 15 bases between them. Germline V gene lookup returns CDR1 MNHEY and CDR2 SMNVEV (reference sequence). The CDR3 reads CASGIRGTNEQFF. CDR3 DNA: TGTGCCAGCGGAATACGGGGGACGAATGAGCAGTTCTTC.

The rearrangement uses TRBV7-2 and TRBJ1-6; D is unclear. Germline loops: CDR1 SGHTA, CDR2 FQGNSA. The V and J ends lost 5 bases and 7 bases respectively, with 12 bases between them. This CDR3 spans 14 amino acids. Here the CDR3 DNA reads TGTGCCAGCAGCCCCCCCTCCGGCAATTCACCCCTCCACTTT. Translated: CASSPPSGNSPLHF.

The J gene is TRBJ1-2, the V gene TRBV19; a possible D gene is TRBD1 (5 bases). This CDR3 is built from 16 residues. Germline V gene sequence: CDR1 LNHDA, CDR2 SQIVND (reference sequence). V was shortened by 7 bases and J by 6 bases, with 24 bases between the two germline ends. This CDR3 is CASTRRQTVREDGYTF. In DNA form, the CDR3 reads TGTGCCAGTACCCGCCGACAGACAGTGAGGGAGGATGGCTACACCTTC.

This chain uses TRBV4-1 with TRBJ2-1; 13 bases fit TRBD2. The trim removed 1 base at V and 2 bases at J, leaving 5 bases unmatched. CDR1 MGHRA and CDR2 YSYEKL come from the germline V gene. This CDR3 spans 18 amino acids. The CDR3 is CASSQGLAGGPTYNEQFF. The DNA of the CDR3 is TGCGCCAGCAGCCAAGGACTAGCGGGGGGACCTACCTACAATGAGCAGTTCTTC.

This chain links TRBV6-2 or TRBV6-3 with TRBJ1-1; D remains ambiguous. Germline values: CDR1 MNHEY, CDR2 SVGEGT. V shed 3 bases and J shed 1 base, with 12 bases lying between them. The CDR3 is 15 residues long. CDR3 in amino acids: CASSYWTSKNTEAFF. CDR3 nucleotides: TGTGCCAGCAGTTATTGGACCTCTAAGAACACTGAAGCTTTCTTT.

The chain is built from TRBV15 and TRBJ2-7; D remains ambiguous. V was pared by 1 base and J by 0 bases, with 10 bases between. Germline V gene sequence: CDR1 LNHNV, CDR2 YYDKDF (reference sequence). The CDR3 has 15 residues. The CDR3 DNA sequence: TGTGCCACCAGCAGAGGGGGATTGAGCTCCTACGAGCAGTACTTC. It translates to CATSRGGLSSYEQYF.

CDR3: CASSLSQGSTGELFF. The CDR3 coding sequence is TGTGCCAGCAGCTTATCGCAGGGGAGCACCGGGGAGCTGTTTTTT. The chain uses TRBV7-9 and TRBJ2-2; D perhaps matches TRBD1 (6 bases). Germline CDR1 and CDR2: SEHNR and FQNEAQ (reference sequence). This CDR3 is built from 15 residues. Trimming took off 2 bases at V and 4 bases at J, with 11 bases between the two ends. Full variable domain (remainder filled in from reference TRBV7-9 and TRBJ2-2): DTGVSQNPRHKITKRGQNVTFRCDPISEHNRLYWYRQTLGQGPEFLTYFQNEAQLEKSRLLSDRFSAERPKGSFSTLEIQRTEQGDSAMYLCASSLSQGSTGELFFGEGSRLTVL.

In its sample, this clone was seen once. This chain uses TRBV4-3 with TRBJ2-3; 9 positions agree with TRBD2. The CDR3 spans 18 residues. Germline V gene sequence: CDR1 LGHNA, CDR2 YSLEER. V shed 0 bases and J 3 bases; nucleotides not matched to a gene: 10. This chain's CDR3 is CASSQDRGGGAWTDTQYF. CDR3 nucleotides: TGCGCCAGCAGCCAAGATCGGGGCGGGGGGGCCTGGACAGATACGCAGTATTTT.

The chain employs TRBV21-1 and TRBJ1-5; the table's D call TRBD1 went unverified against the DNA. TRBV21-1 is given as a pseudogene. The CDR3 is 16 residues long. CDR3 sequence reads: CASSKLGQGVYQPQHF. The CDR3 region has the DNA TGTGCCAGCAGCAAATTGGGACAGGGGGTCTATCAGCCCCAGCATTTT.

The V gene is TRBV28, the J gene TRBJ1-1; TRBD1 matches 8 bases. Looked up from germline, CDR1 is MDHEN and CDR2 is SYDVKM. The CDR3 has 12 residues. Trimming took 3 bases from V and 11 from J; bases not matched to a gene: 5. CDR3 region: CASSLGRGQAFF. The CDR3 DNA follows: TGTGCCAGCAGTTTGGGCAGGGGGCAGGCTTTCTTT.

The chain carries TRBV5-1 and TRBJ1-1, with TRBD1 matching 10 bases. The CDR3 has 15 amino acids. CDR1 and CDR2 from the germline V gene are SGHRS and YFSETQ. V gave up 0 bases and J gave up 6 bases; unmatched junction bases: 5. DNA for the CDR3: TGCGCCAGCAGCTTGGGACAGGGGGCTCGGGCTGAAGCTTTCTTT. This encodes CASSLGQGARAEAFF.